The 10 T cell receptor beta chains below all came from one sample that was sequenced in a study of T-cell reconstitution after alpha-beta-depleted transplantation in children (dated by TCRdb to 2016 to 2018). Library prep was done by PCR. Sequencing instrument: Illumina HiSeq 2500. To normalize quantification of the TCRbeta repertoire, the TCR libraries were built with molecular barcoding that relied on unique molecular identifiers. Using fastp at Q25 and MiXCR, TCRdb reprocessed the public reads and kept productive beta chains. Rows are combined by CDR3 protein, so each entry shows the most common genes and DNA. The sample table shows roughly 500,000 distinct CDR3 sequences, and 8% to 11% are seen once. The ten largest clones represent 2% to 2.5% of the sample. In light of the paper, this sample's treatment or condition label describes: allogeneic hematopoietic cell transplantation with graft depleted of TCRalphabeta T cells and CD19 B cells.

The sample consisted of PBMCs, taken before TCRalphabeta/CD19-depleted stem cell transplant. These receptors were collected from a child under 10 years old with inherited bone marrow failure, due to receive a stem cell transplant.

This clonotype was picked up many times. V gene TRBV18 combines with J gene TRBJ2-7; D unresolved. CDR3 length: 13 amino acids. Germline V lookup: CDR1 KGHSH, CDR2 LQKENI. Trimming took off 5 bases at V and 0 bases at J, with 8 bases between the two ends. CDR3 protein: CASSESFSYEQYF. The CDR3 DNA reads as TGTGCCAGCTCAGAAAGCTTCTCCTACGAGCAGTACTTC.

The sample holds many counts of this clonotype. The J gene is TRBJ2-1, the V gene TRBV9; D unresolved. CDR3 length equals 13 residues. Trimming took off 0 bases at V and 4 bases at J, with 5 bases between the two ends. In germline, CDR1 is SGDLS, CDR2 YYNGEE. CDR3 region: CASSVEGYNEQFF. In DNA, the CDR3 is TGTGCCAGCAGCGTAGAGGGTTACAATGAGCAGTTCTTC.

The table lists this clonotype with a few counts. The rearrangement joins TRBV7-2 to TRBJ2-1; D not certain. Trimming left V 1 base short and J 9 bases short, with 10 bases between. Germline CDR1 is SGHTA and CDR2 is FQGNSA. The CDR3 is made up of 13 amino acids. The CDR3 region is CASSLEPSGEQFF. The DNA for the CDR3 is TGTGCCAGCAGCTTAGAACCTAGTGGTGAGCAGTTCTTC.

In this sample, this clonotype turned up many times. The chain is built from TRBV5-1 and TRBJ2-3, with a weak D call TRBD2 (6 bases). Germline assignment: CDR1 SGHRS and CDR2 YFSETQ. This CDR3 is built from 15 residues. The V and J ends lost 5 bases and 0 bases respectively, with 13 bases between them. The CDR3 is CASRSLAASTDTQYF. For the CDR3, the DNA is TGCGCCAGCAGATCGTTAGCGGCTAGCACAGATACGCAGTATTTT. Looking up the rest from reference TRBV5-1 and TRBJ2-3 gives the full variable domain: KAGVTQTPRYLIKTRGQQVTLSCSPISGHRSVSWYQQTPGQGLQFLFEYFSETQRNKGNFPGRFSGRQFSNSRSEMNVSTLELGDSALYLCASRSLAASTDTQYFGPGTRLTVL.

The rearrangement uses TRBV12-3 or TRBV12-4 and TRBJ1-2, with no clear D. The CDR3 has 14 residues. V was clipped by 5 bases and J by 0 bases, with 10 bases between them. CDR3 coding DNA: TGTGCCAGCAGTCTATTCGAAGCTAACTATGGCTACACCTTC. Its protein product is CASSLFEANYGYTF.

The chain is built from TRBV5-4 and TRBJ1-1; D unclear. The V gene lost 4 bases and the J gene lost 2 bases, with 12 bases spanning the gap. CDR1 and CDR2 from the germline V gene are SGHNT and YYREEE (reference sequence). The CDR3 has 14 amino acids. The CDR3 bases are TGTGCCAGCAGCCAATGGGTAACTAACACTGAAGCTTTCTTT. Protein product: CASSQWVTNTEAFF.

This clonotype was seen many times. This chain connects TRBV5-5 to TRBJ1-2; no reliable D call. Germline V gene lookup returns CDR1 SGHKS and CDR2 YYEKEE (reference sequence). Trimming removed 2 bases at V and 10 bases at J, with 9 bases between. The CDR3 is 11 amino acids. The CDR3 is CASSLSGIYTF. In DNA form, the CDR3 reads TGTGCCAGCAGCTTATCGGGAATCTACACCTTC.

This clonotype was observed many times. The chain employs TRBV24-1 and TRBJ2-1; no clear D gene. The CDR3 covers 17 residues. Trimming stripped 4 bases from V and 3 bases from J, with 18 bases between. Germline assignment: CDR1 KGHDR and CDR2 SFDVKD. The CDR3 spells CATSESRTPALYNEQFF. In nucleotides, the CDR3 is TGTGCCACCAGTGAGTCGCGAACGCCTGCACTCTACAATGAGCAGTTCTTC.

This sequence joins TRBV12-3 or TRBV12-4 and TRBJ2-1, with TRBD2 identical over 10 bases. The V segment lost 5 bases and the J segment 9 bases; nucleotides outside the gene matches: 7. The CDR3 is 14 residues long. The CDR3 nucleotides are TGTGCCAGCAGTCCAGCGGGAGGGCAGCGTGAGCAGTTCTTC. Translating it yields CASSPAGGQREQFF.

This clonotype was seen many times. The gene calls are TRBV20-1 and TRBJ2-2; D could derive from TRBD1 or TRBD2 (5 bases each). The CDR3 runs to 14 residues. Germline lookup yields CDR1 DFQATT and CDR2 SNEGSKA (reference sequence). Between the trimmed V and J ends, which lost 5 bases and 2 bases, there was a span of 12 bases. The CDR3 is CSAGGPINTGELFF. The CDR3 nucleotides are TGCAGTGCTGGGGGACCGATAAACACCGGGGAGCTGTTTTTT.